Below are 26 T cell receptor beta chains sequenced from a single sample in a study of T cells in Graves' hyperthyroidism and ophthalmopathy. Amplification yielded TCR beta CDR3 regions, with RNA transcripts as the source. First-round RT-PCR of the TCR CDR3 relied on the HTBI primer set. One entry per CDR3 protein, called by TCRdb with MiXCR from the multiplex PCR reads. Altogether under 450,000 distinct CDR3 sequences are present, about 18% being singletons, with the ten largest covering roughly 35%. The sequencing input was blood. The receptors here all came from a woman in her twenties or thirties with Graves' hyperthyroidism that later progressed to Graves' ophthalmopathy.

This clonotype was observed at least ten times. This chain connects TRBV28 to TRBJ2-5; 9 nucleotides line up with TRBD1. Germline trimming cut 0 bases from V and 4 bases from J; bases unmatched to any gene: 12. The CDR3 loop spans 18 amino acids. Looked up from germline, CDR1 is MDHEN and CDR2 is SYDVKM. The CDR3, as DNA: TGTGCCAGCAGTTTATGGAACCAACAGGGGGCGGATGTAGAGACCCAGTACTTC. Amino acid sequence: CASSLWNQQGADVETQYF.

The chain's CDR3 is CASSLGVSGFPDTQYF. The CDR3 coding sequence is TGTGCCAGCAGCTTAGGTGTTAGCGGGTTCCCGGATACGCAGTATTTT. This chain links TRBV7-8 with TRBJ2-3; 7 nucleotides align to TRBD2. The trim removed 1 base at V and 6 bases at J, leaving 10 bases unmatched. The germline gives CDR1 SGHVS, CDR2 FQNEAQ. CDR3 size: 16 residues. Based on the CDR3 plus reference TRBV7-8 and TRBJ2-3, the full variable domain is GAGVSQSPRYKVAKRGQDVALRCDPISGHVSLFWYQQALGQGPEFLTYFQNEAQLDKSGLPSDRFFAERPEGSVSTLKIQRTQQEDSAVYLCASSLGVSGFPDTQYFGPGTRLTVL.

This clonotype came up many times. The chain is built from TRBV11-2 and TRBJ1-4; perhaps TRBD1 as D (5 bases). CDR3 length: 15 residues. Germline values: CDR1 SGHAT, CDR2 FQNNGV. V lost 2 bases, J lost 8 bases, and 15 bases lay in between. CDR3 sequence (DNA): TGTGCCAGCAGCTTACAGGGCAGGGTCGGAGAAAAACTGTTTTTT. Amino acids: CASSLQGRVGEKLFF.

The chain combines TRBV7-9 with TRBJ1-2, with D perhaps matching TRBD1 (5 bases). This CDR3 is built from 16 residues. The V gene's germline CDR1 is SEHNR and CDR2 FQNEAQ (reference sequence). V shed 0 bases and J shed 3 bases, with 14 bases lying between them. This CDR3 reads CASSLAGPGLHYGYTF. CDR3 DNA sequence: TGTGCCAGCAGCTTAGCGGGGCCAGGGCTGCACTATGGCTACACCTTC.

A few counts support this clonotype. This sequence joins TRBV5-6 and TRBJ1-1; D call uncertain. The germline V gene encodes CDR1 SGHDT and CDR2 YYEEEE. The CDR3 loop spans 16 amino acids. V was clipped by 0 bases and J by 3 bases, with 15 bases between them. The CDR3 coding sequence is TGTGCCAGCAGCTTGGGGTTGGCAGATTTGGACACTGAAGCTTTCTTT. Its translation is CASSLGLADLDTEAFF.

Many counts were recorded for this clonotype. CDR3 region: CASSQGQVPNEKLFF. For the CDR3, the DNA is TGCGCCAGCAGCCAAGGACAGGTTCCTAATGAAAAACTGTTTTTT. This chain links TRBV5-1 with TRBJ1-4, with 7 bases aligning to TRBD1. The CDR3 covers 15 residues. V shed 4 bases, J shed 3 bases, and the junction held 6 bases outside the gene matches. Germline-derived CDR1 and CDR2 are SGHRS and YFSETQ.

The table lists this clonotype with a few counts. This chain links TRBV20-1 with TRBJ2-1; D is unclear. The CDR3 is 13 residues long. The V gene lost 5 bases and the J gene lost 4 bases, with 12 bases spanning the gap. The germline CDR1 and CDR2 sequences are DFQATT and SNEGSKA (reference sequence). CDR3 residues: CSALSIDYNEQFF. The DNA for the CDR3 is TGCAGTGCTCTTTCGATCGATTACAATGAGCAGTTCTTC.

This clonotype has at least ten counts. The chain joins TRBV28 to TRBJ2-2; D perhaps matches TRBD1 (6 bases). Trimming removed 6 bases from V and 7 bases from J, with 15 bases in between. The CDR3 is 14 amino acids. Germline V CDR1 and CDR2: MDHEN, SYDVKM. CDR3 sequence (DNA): TGTGCCAGCAGAGAAATGGGGGCAGGCGGGGAGCTGTTTTTT. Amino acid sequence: CASREMGAGGELFF.

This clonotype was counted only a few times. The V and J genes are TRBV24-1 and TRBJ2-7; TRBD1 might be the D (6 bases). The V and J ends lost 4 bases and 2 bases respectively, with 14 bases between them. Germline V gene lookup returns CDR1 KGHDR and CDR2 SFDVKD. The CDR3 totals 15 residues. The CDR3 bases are TGTGCCACCAGTGACCGGAGCCAGGGGACCTACGAGCAGTACTTC. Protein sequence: CATSDRSQGTYEQYF.

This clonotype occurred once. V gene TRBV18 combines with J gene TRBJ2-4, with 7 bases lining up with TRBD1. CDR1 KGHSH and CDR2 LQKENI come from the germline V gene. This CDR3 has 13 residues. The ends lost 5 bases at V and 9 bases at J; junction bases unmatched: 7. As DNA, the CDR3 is TGTGCCAGCTCATACAGGGGAGATAGCATTCAGTACTTC. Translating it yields CASSYRGDSIQYF.

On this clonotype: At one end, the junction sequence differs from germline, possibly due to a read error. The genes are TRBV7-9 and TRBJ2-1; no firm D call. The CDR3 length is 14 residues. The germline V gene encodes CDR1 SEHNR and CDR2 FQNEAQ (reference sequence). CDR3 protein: CASSLGTGYNEPFF. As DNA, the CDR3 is TGTGCCAGCAGCTTAGGAACGGGCTACAATGAGCCGTTCTTC.

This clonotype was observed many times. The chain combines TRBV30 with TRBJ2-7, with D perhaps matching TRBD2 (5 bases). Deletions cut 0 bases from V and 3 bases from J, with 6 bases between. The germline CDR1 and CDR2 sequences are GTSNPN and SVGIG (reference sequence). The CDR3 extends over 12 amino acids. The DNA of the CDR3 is TGTGCCTGGAGTGTCGAGGGCTACGAGCAGTACTTC. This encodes CAWSVEGYEQYF.

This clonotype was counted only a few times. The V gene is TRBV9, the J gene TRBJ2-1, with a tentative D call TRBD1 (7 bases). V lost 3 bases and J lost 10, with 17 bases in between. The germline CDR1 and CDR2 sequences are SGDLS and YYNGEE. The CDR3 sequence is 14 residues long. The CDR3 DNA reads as TGTGCCAGCAGCGCCCAGGGGGGAATCGAGGAGCAGTTCTTC. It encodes CASSAQGGIEEQFF.

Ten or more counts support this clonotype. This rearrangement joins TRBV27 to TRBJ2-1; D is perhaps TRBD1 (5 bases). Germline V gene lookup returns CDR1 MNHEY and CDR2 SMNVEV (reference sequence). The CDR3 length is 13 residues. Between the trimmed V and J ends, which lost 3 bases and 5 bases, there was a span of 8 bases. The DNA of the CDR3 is TGTGCCAGCAGTTTTGACAGAAACAATGAGCAGTTCTTC. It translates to CASSFDRNNEQFF.

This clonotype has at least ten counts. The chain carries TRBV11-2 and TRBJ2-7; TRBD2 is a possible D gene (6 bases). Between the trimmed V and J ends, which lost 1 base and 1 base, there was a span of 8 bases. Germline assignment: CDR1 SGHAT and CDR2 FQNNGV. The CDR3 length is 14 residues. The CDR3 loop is CASSLGSGSYEQYF. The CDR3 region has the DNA TGTGCCAGCAGCTTAGGGAGCGGGTCCTACGAGCAGTACTTC.

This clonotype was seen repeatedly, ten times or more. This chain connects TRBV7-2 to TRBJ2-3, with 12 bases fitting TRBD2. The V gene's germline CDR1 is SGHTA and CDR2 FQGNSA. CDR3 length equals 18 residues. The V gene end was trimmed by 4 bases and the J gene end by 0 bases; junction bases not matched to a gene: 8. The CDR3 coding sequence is TGTGCCAGCAGCTCGTCTAGCGGGGGGGTTCATAGCACAGATACGCAGTATTTT. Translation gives CASSSSSGGVHSTDTQYF.

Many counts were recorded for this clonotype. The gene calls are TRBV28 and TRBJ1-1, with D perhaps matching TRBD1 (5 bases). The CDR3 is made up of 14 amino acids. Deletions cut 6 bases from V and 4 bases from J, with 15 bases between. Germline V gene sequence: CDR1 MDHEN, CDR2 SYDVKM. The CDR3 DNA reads TGTGCCAGCAGACCAGGGCAGGGAGGCACTGAAGCTTTCTTT. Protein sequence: CASRPGQGGTEAFF.

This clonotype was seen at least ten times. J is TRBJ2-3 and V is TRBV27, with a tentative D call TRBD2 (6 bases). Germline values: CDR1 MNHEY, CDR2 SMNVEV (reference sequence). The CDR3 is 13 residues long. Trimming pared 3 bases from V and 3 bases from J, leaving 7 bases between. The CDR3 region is CASSLDYTDTQYF. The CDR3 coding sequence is TGTGCCAGCAGTTTGGACTATACAGATACGCAGTATTTT.

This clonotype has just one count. CDR3 region: CASSYSYPQGGRPQMNTEAFF. CDR3 coding DNA: TGTGCCAGCAGTTACTCGTATCCCCAGGGGGGGCGTCCCCAAATGAACACTGAAGCTTTCTTT. The chain uses TRBV6-2 or TRBV6-3 and TRBJ1-1; 7 bases match TRBD1. CDR1 and CDR2 (germline): MNHEY, SVGEGT. The CDR3 loop spans 21 amino acids. The ends lost 0 bases at V and 0 bases at J; junction bases unmatched: 19.

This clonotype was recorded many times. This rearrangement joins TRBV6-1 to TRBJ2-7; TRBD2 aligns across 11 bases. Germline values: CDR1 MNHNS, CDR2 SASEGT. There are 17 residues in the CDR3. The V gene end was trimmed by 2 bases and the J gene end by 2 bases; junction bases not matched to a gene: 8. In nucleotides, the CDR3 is TGTGCCAGCAGTGAACTAGCGGGAGGTTGGACGGCCTACGAGCAGTACTTC. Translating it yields CASSELAGGWTAYEQYF.

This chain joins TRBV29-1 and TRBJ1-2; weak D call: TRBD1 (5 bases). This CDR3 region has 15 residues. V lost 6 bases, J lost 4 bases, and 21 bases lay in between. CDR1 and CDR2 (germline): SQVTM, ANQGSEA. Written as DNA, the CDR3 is TGCAGCGTGGAGGCCTCGGGGCCGTCTGGCTATGGCTACACCTTC. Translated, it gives CSVEASGPSGYGYTF.

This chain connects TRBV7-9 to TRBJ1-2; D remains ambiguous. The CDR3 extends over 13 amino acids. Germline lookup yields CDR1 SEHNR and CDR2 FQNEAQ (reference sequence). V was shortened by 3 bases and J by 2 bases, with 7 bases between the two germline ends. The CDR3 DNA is TGTGCCAGCAGCTTGGAACAGAACTATGGCTACACCTTC. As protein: CASSLEQNYGYTF.

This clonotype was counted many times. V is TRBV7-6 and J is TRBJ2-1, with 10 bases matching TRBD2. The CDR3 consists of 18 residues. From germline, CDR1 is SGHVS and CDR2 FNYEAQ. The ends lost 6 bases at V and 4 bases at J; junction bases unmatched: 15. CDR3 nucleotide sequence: TGTGCCAGCAGTCGAAGTCCGCCGGGACTAGCGACATACAATGAGCAGTTCTTC. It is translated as CASSRSPPGLATYNEQFF. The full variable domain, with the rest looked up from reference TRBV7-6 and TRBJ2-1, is GAGVSQSPRYKVTKRGQDVALRCDPISGHVSLYWYRQALGQGPEFLTYFNYEAQQDKSGLPNDRFSAERPEGSISTLTIQRTEQRDSAMYRCASSRSPPGLATYNEQFFGPGTRLTVL.

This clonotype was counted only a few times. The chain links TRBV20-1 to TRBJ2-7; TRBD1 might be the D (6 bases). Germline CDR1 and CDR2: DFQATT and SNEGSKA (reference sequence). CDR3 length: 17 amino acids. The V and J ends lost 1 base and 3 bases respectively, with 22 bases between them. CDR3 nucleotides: TGCAGTGCTAGAGTCCCCTCCGCGGCAGGGGTTTTCTACGAGCAGTACTTC. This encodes CSARVPSAAGVFYEQYF.

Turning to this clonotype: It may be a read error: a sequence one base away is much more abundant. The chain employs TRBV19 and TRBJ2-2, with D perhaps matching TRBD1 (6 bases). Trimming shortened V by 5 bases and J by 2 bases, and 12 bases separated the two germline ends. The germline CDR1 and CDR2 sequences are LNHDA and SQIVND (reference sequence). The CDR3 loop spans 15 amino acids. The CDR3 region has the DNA TGTGCCAGTAGTTTCCGACAGGCCAACACCGGGGAGCTGTTTTTT. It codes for CASSFRQANTGELFF.

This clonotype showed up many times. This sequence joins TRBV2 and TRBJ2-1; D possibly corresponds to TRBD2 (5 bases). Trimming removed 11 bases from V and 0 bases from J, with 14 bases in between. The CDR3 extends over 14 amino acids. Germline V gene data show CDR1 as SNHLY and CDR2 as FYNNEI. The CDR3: CAGRVTSSYNEQFF. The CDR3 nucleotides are TGTGCCGGGAGAGTGACGAGCTCCTACAATGAGCAGTTCTTC.